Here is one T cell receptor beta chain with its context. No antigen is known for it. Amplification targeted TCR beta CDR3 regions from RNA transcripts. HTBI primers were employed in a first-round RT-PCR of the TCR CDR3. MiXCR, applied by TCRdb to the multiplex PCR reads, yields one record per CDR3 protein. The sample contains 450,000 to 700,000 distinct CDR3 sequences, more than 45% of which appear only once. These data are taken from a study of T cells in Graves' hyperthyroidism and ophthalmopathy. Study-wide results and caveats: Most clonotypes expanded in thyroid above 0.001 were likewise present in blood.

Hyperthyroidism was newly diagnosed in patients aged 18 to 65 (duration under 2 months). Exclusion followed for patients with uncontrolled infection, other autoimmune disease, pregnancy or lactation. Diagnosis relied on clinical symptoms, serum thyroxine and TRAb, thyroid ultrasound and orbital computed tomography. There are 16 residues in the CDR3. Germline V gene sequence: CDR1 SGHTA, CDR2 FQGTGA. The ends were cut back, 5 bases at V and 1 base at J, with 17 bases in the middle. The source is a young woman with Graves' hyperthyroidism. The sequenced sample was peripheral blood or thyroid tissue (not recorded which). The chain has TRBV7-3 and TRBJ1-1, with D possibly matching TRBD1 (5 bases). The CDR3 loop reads CASSPGVSFGNTEAFF. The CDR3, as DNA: TGTGCCAGCAGCCCGGGGGTTTCATTTGGGAACACTGAAGCTTTCTTT.